This passage covers 2 T cell receptor beta chains from one sample sequenced in a study of post-analysis software for immune sequencing data. General study findings and limits: Comparison of patients with controls showed a handful of TRBV segments more frequent in patients, TRBV5-6, TRBV5-1 and TRBV20-1 among them.

Unique molecular identifiers were carried by the TCR beta cDNA libraries. In TCRdb, the PCR reads were re-called with MiXCR into one record per CDR3 protein. The repertoire includes 750,000 to 900,000 distinct CDR3 sequences, about 45% of them detected once, and roughly 4.9% sits in the top ten. No antigen has been assigned to these receptors. The sequenced sample consisted of blood. The receptor set was obtained from a girl aged 10-17 years with multiple sclerosis.

The chain combines TRBV9 with TRBJ2-3; D may be TRBD1 or TRBD2 (5 bases each). The CDR3 extends over 17 amino acids. Germline V gene sequence: CDR1 SGDLS, CDR2 YYNGEE. Trimming pared 4 bases from V and 0 bases from J, leaving 18 bases between. The CDR3 DNA reads TGTGCCAGCAGCCCCAGCATTTCCTGGGGGAGCACAGATACGCAGTATTTT. Its protein product is CASSPSISWGSTDTQYF.

This chain connects TRBV6-2 or TRBV6-3 to TRBJ1-5, with 7 nucleotides matching TRBD1. V shed 5 bases, J shed 4 bases, and the junction held 2 bases outside the gene matches. The length of the CDR3 is 13 residues. Per germline, CDR1 MNHEY and CDR2 SVGEGT. The CDR3 region has the DNA TGTGCCAGCAGTCAACAGGGGAATCAGCCCCAGCATTTT. It specifies CASSQQGNQPQHF.